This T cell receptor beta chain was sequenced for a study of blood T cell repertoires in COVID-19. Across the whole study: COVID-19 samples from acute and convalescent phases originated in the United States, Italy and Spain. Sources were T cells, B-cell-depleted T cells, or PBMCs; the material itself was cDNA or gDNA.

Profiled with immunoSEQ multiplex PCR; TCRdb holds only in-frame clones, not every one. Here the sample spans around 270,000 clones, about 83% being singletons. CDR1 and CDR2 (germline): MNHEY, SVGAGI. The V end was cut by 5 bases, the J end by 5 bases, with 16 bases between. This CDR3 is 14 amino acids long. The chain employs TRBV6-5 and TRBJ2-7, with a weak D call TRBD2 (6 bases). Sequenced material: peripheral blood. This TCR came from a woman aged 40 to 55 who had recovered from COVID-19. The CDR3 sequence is CASSPIRPSDEQYF. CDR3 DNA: TGTGCCAGCAGTCCGATCCGACCTAGCGACGAGCAGTACTTC.